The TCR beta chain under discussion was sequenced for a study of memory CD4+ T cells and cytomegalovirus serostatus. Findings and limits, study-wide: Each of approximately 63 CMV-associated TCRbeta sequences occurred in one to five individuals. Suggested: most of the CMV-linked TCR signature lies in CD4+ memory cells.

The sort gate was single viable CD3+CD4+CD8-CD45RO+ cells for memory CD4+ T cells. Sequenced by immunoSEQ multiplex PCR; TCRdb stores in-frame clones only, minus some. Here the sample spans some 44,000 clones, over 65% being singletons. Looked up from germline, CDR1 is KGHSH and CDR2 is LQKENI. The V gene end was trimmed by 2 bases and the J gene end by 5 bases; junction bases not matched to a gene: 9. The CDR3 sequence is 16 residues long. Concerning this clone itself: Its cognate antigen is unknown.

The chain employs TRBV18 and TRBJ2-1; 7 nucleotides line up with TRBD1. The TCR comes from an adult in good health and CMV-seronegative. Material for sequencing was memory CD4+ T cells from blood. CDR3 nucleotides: TGTGCCAGCTCACCATCGGGACAGTCGAGCGACAATGAGCAGTTCTTC. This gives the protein CASSPSGQSSDNEQFF.